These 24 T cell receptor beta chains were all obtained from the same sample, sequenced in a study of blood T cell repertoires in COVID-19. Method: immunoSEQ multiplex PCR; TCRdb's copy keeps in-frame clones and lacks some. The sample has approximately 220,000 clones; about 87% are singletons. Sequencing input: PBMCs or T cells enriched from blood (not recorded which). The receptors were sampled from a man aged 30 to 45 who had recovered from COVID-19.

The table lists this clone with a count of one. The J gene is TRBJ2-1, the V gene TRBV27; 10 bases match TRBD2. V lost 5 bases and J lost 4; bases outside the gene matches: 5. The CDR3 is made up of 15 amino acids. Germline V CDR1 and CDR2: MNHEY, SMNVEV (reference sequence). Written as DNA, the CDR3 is TGTGCCAGCAGTCAAGAGCGGGAGGGTTACAATGAGCAGTTCTTC. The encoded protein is CASSQEREGYNEQFF.

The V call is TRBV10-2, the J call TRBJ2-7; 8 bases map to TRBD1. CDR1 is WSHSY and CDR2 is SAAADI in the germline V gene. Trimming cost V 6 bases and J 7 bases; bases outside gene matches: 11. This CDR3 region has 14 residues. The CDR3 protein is CASRRGTGRGEQYF. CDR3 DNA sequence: TGCGCCAGCAGGAGAGGGACAGGTCGCGGGGAGCAGTACTTC.

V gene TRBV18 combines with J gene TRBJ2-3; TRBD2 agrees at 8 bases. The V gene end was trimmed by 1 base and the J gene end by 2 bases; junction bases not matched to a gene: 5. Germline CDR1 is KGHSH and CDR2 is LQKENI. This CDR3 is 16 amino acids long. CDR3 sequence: CASSPQRGGLTDTQYF. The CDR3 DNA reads TGTGCCAGCTCACCACAACGGGGGGGCCTCACAGATACGCAGTATTTT.

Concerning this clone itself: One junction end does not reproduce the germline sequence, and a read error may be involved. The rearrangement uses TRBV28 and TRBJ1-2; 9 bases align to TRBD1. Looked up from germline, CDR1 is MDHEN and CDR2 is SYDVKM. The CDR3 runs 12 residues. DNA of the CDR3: TGTGCCAGCACGGACAGGGGCCTCCCGGGAGACTTC. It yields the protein CASTDRGLPGDF.

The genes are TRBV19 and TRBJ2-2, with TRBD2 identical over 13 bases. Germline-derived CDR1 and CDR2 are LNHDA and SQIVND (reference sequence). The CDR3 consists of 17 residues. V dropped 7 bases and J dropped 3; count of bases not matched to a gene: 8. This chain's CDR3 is CASTGTSGKMDTGELFF. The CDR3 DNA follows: TGTGCCAGTACGGGGACTAGCGGGAAAATGGACACCGGGGAGCTGTTTTTT.

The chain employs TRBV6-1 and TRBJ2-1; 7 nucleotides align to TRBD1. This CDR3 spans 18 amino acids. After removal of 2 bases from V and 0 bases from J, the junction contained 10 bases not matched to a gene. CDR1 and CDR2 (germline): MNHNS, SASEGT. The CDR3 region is CASSEIGGLPSSYNEQFF. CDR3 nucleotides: TGTGCCAGCAGTGAAATAGGGGGCCTCCCCAGCTCCTACAATGAGCAGTTCTTC.

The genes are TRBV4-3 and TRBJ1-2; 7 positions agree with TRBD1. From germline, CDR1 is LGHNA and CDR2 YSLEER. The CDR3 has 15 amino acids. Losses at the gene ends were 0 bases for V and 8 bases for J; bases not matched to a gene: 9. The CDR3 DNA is TGCGCCAGCAGCCAAGACATTCAGGACAGGCGGGGCTACACCTTC. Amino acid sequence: CASSQDIQDRRGYTF.

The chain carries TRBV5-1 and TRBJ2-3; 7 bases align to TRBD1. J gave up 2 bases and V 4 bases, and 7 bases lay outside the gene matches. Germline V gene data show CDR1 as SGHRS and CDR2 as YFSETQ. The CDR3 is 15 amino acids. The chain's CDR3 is CASSPWQGDTDTQYF. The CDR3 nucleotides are TGCGCCAGCAGCCCCTGGCAGGGGGACACAGATACGCAGTATTTT.

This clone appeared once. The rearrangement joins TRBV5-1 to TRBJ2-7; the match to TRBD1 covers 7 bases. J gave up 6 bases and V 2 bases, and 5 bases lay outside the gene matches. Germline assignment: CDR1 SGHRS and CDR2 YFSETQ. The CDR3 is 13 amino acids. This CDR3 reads CASSFDRVREQYF. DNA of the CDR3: TGCGCCAGCAGCTTCGACAGGGTACGCGAGCAGTACTTC.

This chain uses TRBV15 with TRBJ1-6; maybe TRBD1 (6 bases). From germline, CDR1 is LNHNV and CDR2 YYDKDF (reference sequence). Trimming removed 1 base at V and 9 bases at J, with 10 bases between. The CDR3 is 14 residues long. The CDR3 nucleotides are TGTGCCACCAGCAGAGCGGCAGGGGTTTCACCCCTCCACTTT. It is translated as CATSRAAGVSPLHF.

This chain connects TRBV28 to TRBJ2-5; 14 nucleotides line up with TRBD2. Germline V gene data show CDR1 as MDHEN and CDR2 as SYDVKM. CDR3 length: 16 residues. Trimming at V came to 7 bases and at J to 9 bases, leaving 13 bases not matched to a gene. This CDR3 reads CASTINPGLAGAAQYF. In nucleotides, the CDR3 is TGTGCCAGCACTATAAACCCGGGACTAGCGGGAGCGGCCCAGTACTTC.

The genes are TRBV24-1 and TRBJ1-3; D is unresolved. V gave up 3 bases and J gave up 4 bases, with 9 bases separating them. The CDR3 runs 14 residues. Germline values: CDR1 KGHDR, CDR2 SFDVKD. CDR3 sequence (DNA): TGTGCCACCAGTGATCCTCAGGCCGGAAACACCATATATTTT. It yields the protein CATSDPQAGNTIYF.

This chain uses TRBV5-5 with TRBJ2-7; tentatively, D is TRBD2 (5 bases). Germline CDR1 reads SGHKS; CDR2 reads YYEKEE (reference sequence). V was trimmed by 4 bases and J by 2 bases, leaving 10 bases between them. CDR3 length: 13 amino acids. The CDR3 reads CASSVPGTYEQYF. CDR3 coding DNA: TGTGCCAGCAGCGTACCCGGGACCTACGAGCAGTACTTC.

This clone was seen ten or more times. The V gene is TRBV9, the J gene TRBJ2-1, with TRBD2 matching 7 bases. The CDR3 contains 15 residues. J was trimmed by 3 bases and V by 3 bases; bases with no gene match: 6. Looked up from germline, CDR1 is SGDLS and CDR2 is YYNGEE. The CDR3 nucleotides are TGTGCCAGCAGCGAAGCAGCGGGGCGCTACAATGAGCAGTTCTTC. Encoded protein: CASSEAAGRYNEQFF.

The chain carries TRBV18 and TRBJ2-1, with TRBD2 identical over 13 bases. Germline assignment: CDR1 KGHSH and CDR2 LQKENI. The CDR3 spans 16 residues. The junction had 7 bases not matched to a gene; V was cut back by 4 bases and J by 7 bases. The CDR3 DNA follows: TGTGCCAGCTCACAACTAGCGGGAGGGCCTGGGAATGAGCAGTTCTTC. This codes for CASSQLAGGPGNEQFF.

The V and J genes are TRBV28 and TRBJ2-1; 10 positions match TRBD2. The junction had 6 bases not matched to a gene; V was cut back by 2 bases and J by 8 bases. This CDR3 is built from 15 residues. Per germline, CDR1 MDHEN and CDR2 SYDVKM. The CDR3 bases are TGTGCCAGCAGTTTACCGCTAGCGGGAGTCGATGAGCAGTTCTTC. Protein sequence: CASSLPLAGVDEQFF.

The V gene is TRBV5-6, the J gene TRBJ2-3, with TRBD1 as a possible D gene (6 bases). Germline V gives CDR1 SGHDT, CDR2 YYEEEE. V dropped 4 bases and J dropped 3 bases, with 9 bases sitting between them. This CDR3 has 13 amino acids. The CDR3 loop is CASSKQGTDTQYF. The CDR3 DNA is TGTGCCAGCAGCAAACAGGGTACAGATACGCAGTATTTT.

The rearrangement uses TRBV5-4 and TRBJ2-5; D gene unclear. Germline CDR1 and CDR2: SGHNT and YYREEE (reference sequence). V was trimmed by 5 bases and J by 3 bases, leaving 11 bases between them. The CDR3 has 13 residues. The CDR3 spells CASSLTEKETQYF. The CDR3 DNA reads TGTGCCAGCAGTTTGACTGAAAAAGAGACCCAGTACTTC.

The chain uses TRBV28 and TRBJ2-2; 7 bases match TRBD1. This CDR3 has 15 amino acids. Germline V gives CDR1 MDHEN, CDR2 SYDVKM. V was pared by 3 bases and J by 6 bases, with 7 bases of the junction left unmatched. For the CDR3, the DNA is TGTGCCAGCAGTTTTTTCGACAGGGAAGCCGGGGAGCTGTTTTTT. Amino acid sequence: CASSFFDREAGELFF. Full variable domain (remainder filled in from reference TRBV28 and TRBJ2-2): DVKVTQSSRYLVKRTGEKVFLECVQDMDHENMFWYRQDPGLGLRLIYFSYDVKMKEKGDIPEGYSVSREKKERFSLILESASTNQTSMYLCASSFFDREAGELFFGEGSRLTVL.

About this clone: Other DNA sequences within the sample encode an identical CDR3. As DNA, the CDR3 is TGTGCCAGCAGTTCGACAGGGCTAAACACTGAAGCTTTCTTT. Protein: CASSSTGLNTEAFF. The V call is TRBV28, the J call TRBJ1-1; TRBD1 aligns across 7 bases. The CDR3 length is 14 residues. V was clipped by 4 bases and J by 2 bases; unmatched bases: 4. Germline V gene sequence: CDR1 MDHEN, CDR2 SYDVKM.

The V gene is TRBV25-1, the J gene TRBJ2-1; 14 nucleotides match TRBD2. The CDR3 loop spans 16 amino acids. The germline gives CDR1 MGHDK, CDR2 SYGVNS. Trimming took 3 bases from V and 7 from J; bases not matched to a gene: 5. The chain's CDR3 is CASSERGTSGRNEQFF. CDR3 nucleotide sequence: TGTGCCAGCAGTGAGAGAGGGACTAGCGGGAGAAATGAGCAGTTCTTC. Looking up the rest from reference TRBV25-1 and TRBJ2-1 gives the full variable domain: EADIYQTPRYLVIGTGKKITLECSQTMGHDKMYWYQQDPGMELHLIHYSYGVNSTEKGDLSSESTVSRIRTEHFPLTLESARPSHTSQYLCASSERGTSGRNEQFFGPGTRLTVL.

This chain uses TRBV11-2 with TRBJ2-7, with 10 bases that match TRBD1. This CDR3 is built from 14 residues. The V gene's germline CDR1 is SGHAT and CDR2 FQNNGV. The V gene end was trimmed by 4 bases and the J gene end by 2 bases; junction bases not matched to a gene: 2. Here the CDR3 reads CASSSGTGAYEQYF. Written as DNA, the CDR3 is TGTGCCAGCAGCTCCGGGACAGGGGCCTACGAGCAGTACTTC.

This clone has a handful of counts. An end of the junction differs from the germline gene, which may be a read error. CDR3: CASSNRGGGTEAFF. The CDR3 DNA reads TGTGCCAGCAGTAACCGGGGTGGGGGGACTGAAGCTTTCTTT. This chain links TRBV19 with TRBJ1-1; D is possibly TRBD1 (5 bases). Germline V gene sequence: CDR1 LNHDA, CDR2 SQIVND (reference sequence). This CDR3 is built from 14 residues. Full variable domain (rest looked up from reference TRBV19 and TRBJ1-1): DGGITQSPKYLFRKEGQNVTLSCEQNLNHDAMYWYRQDPGQGLRLIYYSQIVNDFQKGDIAEGYSVSREKKESFPLTVTSAQKNPTAFYLCASSNRGGGTEAFFGQGTRLTVV.

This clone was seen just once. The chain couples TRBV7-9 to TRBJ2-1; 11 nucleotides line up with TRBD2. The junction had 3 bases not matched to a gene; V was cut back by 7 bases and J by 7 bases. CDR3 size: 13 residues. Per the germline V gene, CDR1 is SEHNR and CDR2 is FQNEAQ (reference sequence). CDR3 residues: CASNLAGGNEQFF. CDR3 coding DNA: TGTGCCAGCAACCTAGCGGGGGGTAATGAGCAGTTCTTC.